This TCR beta chain was recorded in a study of radiation and T cells in renal cell carcinoma. Study overall: Nephrectomy followed 15 Gy stereotactic body radiation by 4 weeks. Whole-study results and caveats: Baseline intratumoral clonotype presence is unknown without pretreatment biopsies.

The germline V gene encodes CDR1 SGHNT and CDR2 YYREEE (reference sequence). The CDR3 loop spans 15 amino acids. The trim removed 4 bases at V and 2 bases at J, leaving 6 bases unmatched. Regarding time point: baseline pretreatment blood. Treatment specified: 15 Gy SBRT to primary tumor, nephrectomy 4 weeks later. Radiation-treated patients gave blood at baseline, week 2 and week 4. Concerning this clone: Its antigen is unknown.

TCRdb's copy holds only in-frame clones and misses some; the assay was immunoSEQ multiplex PCR. The sample lists 85,000 to 100,000 clones; 65% to 90% were seen once. This clonotype originated in a man aged 45 to 65 with renal cell carcinoma. The material was blood, obtained from a patient whose treatment included radiotherapy and nephrectomy. The V gene is TRBV5-4, the J gene TRBJ2-7; TRBD1 aligns across 10 bases. CDR3 residues: CASSQGTGEPYEQYF. The CDR3 DNA follows: TGTGCCAGCAGCCAAGGGACAGGGGAGCCCTACGAGCAGTACTTC.